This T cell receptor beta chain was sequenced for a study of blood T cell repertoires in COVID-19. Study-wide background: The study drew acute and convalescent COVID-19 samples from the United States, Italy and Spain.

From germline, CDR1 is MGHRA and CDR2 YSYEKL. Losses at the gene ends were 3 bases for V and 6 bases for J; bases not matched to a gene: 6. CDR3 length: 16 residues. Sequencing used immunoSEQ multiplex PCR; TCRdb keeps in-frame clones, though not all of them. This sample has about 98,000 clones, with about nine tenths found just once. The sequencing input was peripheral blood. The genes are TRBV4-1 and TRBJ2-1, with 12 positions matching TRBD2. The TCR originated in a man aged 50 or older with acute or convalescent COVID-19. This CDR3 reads CASSQSSGRARNEQFF. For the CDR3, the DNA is TGCGCCAGCAGCCAGTCTAGCGGGAGGGCACGCAATGAGCAGTTCTTC.